The T cell receptor beta chain under discussion was sequenced for a study of OX40 agonist ivuxolimab in advanced cancers. This clone was detected only a few times. The CDR3 is made up of 13 amino acids. V lost 2 bases and J 7 bases, leaving 8 bases between the germline ends. Germline V gene lookup returns CDR1 LGHNT and CDR2 FRNRAP. The table came from immunoSEQ multiplex PCR; TCRdb's copy has only in-frame clones and leaves some out. The sample comprises roughly 80,000 clones, 89% of which are singletons, and approximately 0.38% rests with the top ten. The chain carries TRBV12-5 and TRBJ1-4; maybe TRBD1 (5 bases). Sequencing was performed on CD4+ or CD8+ T cells sorted from blood, taken in a trial of the OX40 agonist ivuxolimab. The TCR sequence derives from an adult with an advanced solid tumor such as melanoma, head and neck, liver or kidney cancer. This CDR3 reads CASGLMGVEKLFF. In DNA, the CDR3 is TGTGCTAGTGGTTTGATGGGGGTTGAAAAACTGTTTTTT.